A selection of T cell receptor beta chains follows, all from one sample in a study of human T cells and chemical hapten exposure. MiXCR was run by TCRdb on the RACE reads, yielding one entry per CDR3 protein. The sample lists approximately 80,000 distinct CDR3 sequences, about 11% occurring once. This specimen consisted of whole blood, obtained in connection with sensitization to the hapten diphenylcyclopropenone (DPC). The source of these receptors is a woman in her forties or fifties with alopecia areata. Some clones in this sample may be carry-over from other donors' samples. Each CDR3 is given with its conserved first and last residue. Fields, in order: clone size, J gene, V gene, D gene, CDR3 protein, CDR3 DNA. The D gene is left open where the match is weak. Expanded clones are given a class, and other clones once, few, many or no size at all.

many TRBJ1-2 TRBV20-1 . CSARDEGDWSSGYTF TGCAGTGCTAGAGATGAAGGGGATTGGTCGAGTGGCTACACCTTC
many TRBJ1-2 TRBV3-1 . CASSLRDYGYTF TGTGCCAGCAGCCTCAGGGATTATGGCTACACCTTC
few TRBJ2-7 TRBV20-1 . CSYSPGKAGNEQYF TGCAGCTACTCACCCGGGAAGGCGGGGAACGAGCAGTACTTC
. TRBJ1-5 TRBV12-3/TRBV12-4 TRBD1 CASSETGRQPQHF TGTGCCAGCAGCGAGACAGGGAGGCAGCCCCAGCATTTT
few TRBJ2-2 TRBV20-1 . CSALQGNTGELFF TGCAGTGCTTTACAGGGGAACACCGGGGAGCTGTTTTTT
few TRBJ2-3 TRBV28 . CASSSRRASTDTQYF TGTGCCAGCAGCTCAAGACGCGCGAGCACAGATACGCAGTATTTT
. TRBJ2-7 TRBV11-2 TRBD1 CASSPDRGHEQYF TGTGCCAGCAGCCCGGACAGGGGCCACGAGCAGTACTTC
many TRBJ1-5 TRBV6-1 TRBD1 CASSPPPGRQGAASNQPQHF TGTGCCAGCAGTCCGCCCCCAGGGAGACAGGGGGCGGCTAGCAATCAGCCCCAGCATTTT
. TRBJ2-1 TRBV10-3 . CATATGEDNNEQFF TGTGCCACCGCCACGGGAGAGGATAACAATGAGCAGTTCTTC
. TRBJ2-4 TRBV5-4 . CASSSILAKNIQYF TGTGCCAGCAGCTCGATCCTAGCCAAAAACATTCAGTACTTC